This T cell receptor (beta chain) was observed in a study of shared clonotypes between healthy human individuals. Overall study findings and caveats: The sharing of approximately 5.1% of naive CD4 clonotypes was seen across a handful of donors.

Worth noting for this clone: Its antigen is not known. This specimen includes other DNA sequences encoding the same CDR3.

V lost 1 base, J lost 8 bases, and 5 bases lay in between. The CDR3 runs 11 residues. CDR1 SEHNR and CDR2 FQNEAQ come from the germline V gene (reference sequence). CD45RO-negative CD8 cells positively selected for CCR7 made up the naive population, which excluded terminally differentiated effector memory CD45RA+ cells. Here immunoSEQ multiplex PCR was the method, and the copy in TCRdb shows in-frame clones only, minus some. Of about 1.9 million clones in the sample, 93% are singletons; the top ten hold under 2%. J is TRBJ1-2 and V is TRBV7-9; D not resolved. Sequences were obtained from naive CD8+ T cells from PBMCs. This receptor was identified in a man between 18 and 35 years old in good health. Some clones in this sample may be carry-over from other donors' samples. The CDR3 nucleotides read TGTGCCAGCAGCTTAGAAGCCGGCTACACCTTC. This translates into CASSLEAGYTF.